The next 25 T cell receptor beta chains were all read from a single sample in a study of beta chain features in type 1 diabetes (dated by TCRdb to between 2017 and 2018). The investigation overall reported the following: A moderate but significant shortening of TCRB CDR3 length was observed in type 1 diabetes patients in all four CD4+ subsets.

Preparation of the library involved the immunoSEQ multiplex PCR assay. The entire amount of isolated RNA was reverse transcribed using the High Capacity cDNA Reverse Transcription Kit, so the sequenced TCRB transcripts were expressed ones. Sourced from immuneACCESS, this table was stored by TCRdb with only in-frame sequences that have V and J called. A share of the clones is absent; for the studies checked, an unresolved V gene accounts for under half, and the remainder has no known explanation. The sample profile shows almost 350,000 clones; about a tenth of them were found once. About 1% of the sample lies in the top ten. These receptors have no identified antigens. Sequencing was done on a sample of central memory CD4+ T cells from blood. All receptors come from a man aged 25-40 years with type 1 diabetes.

Only a few counts were recorded for this clone. The chain is built from TRBV30 and TRBJ2-5, with 10 positions matching TRBD2. CDR3 size: 14 residues. Germline CDR1 GTSNPN, CDR2 SVGIG (reference sequence). Trimming at V came to 0 bases and at J to 5 bases, leaving 3 bases not matched to a gene. In DNA form, the CDR3 reads TGTGCCTGGAGTGTAGGACTAGCGGCGGAGACCCAGTACTTC. Protein sequence: CAWSVGLAAETQYF.

The sample holds a few counts of this clone. CDR3 loop: CASSGTAANEKLFF. CDR3 coding DNA: TGTGCCAGCAGCGGGACGGCGGCTAATGAAAAACTGTTTTTT. This sequence joins TRBV9 and TRBJ1-4; no clear D gene. The CDR3 contains 14 residues. Deletions cut 3 bases from V and 3 bases from J, with 9 bases between. Per the germline V gene, CDR1 is SGDLS and CDR2 is YYNGEE.

J is TRBJ1-2 and V is TRBV10-3; the D is unclear. V was clipped by 7 bases and J by 3 bases, with 18 bases between them. Germline CDR1 reads ENHRY; CDR2 reads SYGVKD. The CDR3 is 15 residues long. DNA for the CDR3: TGTGCCATCATCCCCCCGGGCCAAGAGGACTATGGCTACACCTTC. This sequence encodes CAIIPPGQEDYGYTF.

This chain connects TRBV7-9 to TRBJ2-1, with a weak D call TRBD1 (5 bases). Between the trimmed V and J ends, which lost 5 bases and 3 bases, there was a span of 14 bases. The germline V gene has CDR1 SEHNR and CDR2 FQNEAQ (reference sequence). This CDR3 contains 15 residues. This CDR3 is CASSPSRVGYNEQFF. For the CDR3, the DNA is TGTGCCAGCAGCCCAAGCAGGGTAGGCTACAATGAGCAGTTCTTC.

V gene TRBV7-9 combines with J gene TRBJ2-7; D gene ambiguous. CDR1 is SEHNR, CDR2 FQNEAQ, per germline (reference sequence). V was clipped by 5 bases and J by 2 bases, with 16 bases between them. The CDR3 length is 15 residues. The CDR3 here is CASSPAFGVTYEQYF. The CDR3 DNA sequence: TGTGCCAGCAGCCCCGCTTTTGGGGTTACCTACGAGCAGTACTTC.

This clone was counted between two and nine times. Other DNA sequences of this sample code for an identical CDR3. The rearrangement joins TRBV18 to TRBJ1-1; D not resolved. The germline V and J ends were trimmed by 3 bases and 5 bases, with 10 bases remaining between them. The CDR3 spans 13 residues. CDR1 is KGHSH and CDR2 is LQKENI in the germline V gene. The CDR3 region has the DNA TGTGCCAGCTCACCCTCTGGAGGAACTGAAGCTTTCTTT. Translated, it gives CASSPSGGTEAFF.

This clone was counted a few times. The chain joins TRBV21-1 to TRBJ2-6; the table assigns TRBD1, which was not confirmed against the DNA. TRBV21-1 is reported as a pseudogene. This CDR3 region has 15 residues. This CDR3 is CASSLGQGHANVLTF. Here the CDR3 DNA reads TGTGCCAGCAGCTTGGGACAGGGGCACGCCAACGTCCTGACTTTC.

This clone was detected a few times. The chain links TRBV30 to TRBJ2-1; D is possibly TRBD1 or TRBD2 (5 bases each). Trimming pared 4 bases from V and 7 bases from J, leaving 14 bases between. This CDR3 contains 13 residues. Per the germline V gene, CDR1 is GTSNPN and CDR2 is SVGIG (reference sequence). As DNA, the CDR3 is TGTGCCTGGAAACGAGGGGCAGGTAATGAGCAGTTCTTC. This sequence encodes CAWKRGAGNEQFF.

This clone has more than one count but fewer than ten. The chain joins TRBV27 to TRBJ2-6; 8 bases line up with TRBD2. Trimming cost V 8 bases and J 5 bases; bases outside gene matches: 17. The CDR3 totals 18 residues. Per the germline V gene, CDR1 is MNHEY and CDR2 is SMNVEV (reference sequence). The CDR3 loop reads CASRSLTGGFIWANVLTF. The CDR3 nucleotides read TGTGCCAGCCGCTCCTTGACGGGAGGGTTTATCTGGGCCAACGTCCTGACTTTC.

This clone was seen a few times. This rearrangement joins TRBV7-8 to TRBJ2-3, with unresolved D. This CDR3 contains 13 residues. In germline, CDR1 is SGHVS, CDR2 FQNEAQ. The V end lost 7 bases, the J end lost 1 base, and 9 bases lay between the germline ends. CDR3 region: CASTLWGTDTQYF. DNA for the CDR3: TGTGCCAGCACTCTCTGGGGCACAGATACGCAGTATTTT.

The J gene is TRBJ1-1, the V gene TRBV29-1, with unresolved D. The CDR3 loop spans 12 amino acids. Trimming took off 4 bases at V and 2 bases at J, with 8 bases between the two ends. Looked up from germline, CDR1 is SQVTM and CDR2 is ANQGSEA. The CDR3 region has the DNA TGCAGCGTTGCCCCGGCTAACACTGAAGCTTTCTTT. Its protein product is CSVAPANTEAFF.

This clone showed up many times. The chain carries TRBV11-2 and TRBJ2-1; 8 nucleotides match TRBD2. Looked up from germline, CDR1 is SGHAT and CDR2 is FQNNGV. The CDR3 contains 15 residues. V lost 0 bases and J lost 8; bases outside the gene matches: 6. The CDR3 region has the DNA TGTGCCAGCAGCTTAGATCTAGGAGCGGGGGATGAGCAGTTCTTC. This codes for CASSLDLGAGDEQFF. Full variable domain (missing parts from reference TRBV11-2 and TRBJ2-1): EAGVAQSPRYKIIEKRQSVAFWCNPISGHATLYWYQQILGQGPKLLIQFQNNGVVDDSQLPKDRFSAERLKGVDSTLKIQPAKLEDSAVYLCASSLDLGAGDEQFFGPGTRLTVL.

In this sample, this clone turned up a few times. This chain links TRBV7-2 with TRBJ2-5; no clear D gene. Trimming shortened V by 5 bases and J by 5 bases, and 6 bases separated the two germline ends. The CDR3 is 11 residues long. Per the germline V gene, CDR1 is SGHTA and CDR2 is FQGNSA. The CDR3 loop reads CASSVAETQYF. For the CDR3, the DNA is TGTGCCAGCAGCGTCGCTGAGACCCAGTACTTC.

In this sample, this clone turned up a few times. The chain couples TRBV5-6 to TRBJ1-6; no firm D call. The V and J ends lost 4 bases and 6 bases respectively, with 14 bases between them. Germline-derived CDR1 and CDR2 are SGHDT and YYEEEE. The CDR3 is 15 residues long. Here the CDR3 DNA reads TGTGCCAGCAGCATCGAGACGGGCAGTAATTCACCCCTCCACTTT. This encodes CASSIETGSNSPLHF.

This clone showed up many times. The chain links TRBV7-9 to TRBJ1-3; no reliable D call. Germline V lookup: CDR1 SEHNR, CDR2 FQNEAQ (reference sequence). The CDR3 runs to 12 residues. V was clipped by 5 bases and J by 10 bases, with 12 bases between them. The CDR3 spells CASSRTAGTIYF. CDR3 bases: TGTGCCAGCAGCCGTACCGCCGGGACCATATATTTT.

The chain links TRBV6-1 to TRBJ2-7, with 10 bases that match TRBD1. Per the germline V gene, CDR1 is MNHNS and CDR2 is SASEGT. CDR3 length: 15 residues. V dropped 5 bases and J dropped 3; count of bases not matched to a gene: 7. The CDR3 coding sequence is TGTGCCAGCAGTTCTAGACAGGGGGCCAACTACGAGCAGTACTTC. Its protein is CASSSRQGANYEQYF.

This clone was seen a few times. This sample includes further DNA sequences coding for the same CDR3. Here the CDR3 reads CASSPLQGENTEAFF. The CDR3 region has the DNA TGTGCCAGCTCACCACTACAGGGGGAAAACACTGAAGCTTTCTTT. The rearrangement joins TRBV18 to TRBJ1-1; TRBD1 matches at 8 bases. The CDR3 spans 15 residues. J was trimmed by 2 bases and V by 1 base; bases with no gene match: 3. Looked up from germline, CDR1 is KGHSH and CDR2 is LQKENI.

The chain uses TRBV4-3 and TRBJ2-3; 12 nucleotides line up with TRBD2. After removal of 1 base from V and 5 bases from J, the junction contained 4 bases not matched to a gene. CDR1 and CDR2 from the germline V gene are LGHNA and YSLEER. The CDR3 contains 16 residues. CDR3 region: CASSQASGGAGDTQYF. The CDR3 region has the DNA TGCGCCAGCAGCCAAGCTAGCGGGGGGGCAGGAGATACGCAGTATTTT.

This clone appeared many times. The V gene is TRBV7-2, the J gene TRBJ2-2, with 10 bases that match TRBD1. Germline CDR1 and CDR2: SGHTA and FQGNSA. The V and J ends lost 5 bases and 5 bases, in that order; junction bases with no gene match: 5. This CDR3 comprises 15 residues. The CDR3 DNA reads TGTGCCAGCAGCGTGGGGACAGGGGTTACCGGGGAGCTGTTTTTT. Its translation: CASSVGTGVTGELFF.

In this sample, this clone turned up a few times. At one boundary the junction diverges from the germline segment, which might be a read error. The chain joins TRBV7-7 to TRBJ2-1; TRBD2 is a possible D gene (5 bases). The CDR3 consists of 14 residues. Per the germline V gene, CDR1 is SSHAT and CDR2 is FNYEAQ (reference sequence). Here the CDR3 DNA reads TGTGCTAGCAGCTTAGCCGGGGTATCTAATGAGCAGTTCTTC. Its translation is CASSLAGVSNEQFF.

The rearrangement joins TRBV6-6 to TRBJ2-7, with TRBD2 matching 8 bases. From germline, CDR1 is MNHNY and CDR2 SVGAGI (reference sequence). The CDR3 has 14 amino acids. The trim removed 6 bases at V and 2 bases at J, leaving 6 bases unmatched. CDR3 bases: TGTGCCAGCAGCGGACTAGCTGTAGCCTACGAGCAGTACTTC. Translating gives CASSGLAVAYEQYF.

The sample holds many counts of this clone. The genes are TRBV7-9 and TRBJ2-7; D remains ambiguous. Germline CDR1 reads SEHNR; CDR2 reads FQNEAQ (reference sequence). The CDR3 spans 12 residues. Trimming cost V 5 bases and J 0 bases, with 5 bases left between them. CDR3 sequence reads: CASSASSYEQYF. Here the CDR3 DNA reads TGTGCCAGCAGCGCGAGCTCCTACGAGCAGTACTTC.

This clone was counted between two and nine times. V is TRBV6-5 and J is TRBJ2-5; D remains ambiguous. CDR1 and CDR2 (germline): MNHEY, SVGAGI. The CDR3 is 10 amino acids. Trimming shortened V by 7 bases and J by 4 bases, and 4 bases separated the two germline ends. CDR3 residues: CASKVETQYF. Here the CDR3 DNA reads TGTGCCAGCAAAGTAGAGACCCAGTACTTC.

This clone was seen only a few times. The chain has TRBV7-8 and TRBJ1-1; D remains unclear. This CDR3 is 13 amino acids long. In germline, CDR1 is SGHVS, CDR2 FQNEAQ. Trimming shortened V by 5 bases and J by 1 base, and 8 bases separated the two germline ends. The CDR3, as DNA: TGTGCCAGCAGCGGTTACAGGAACACTGAAGCTTTCTTT. Its translation is CASSGYRNTEAFF. The variable domain in full, completed from reference TRBV7-8 and TRBJ1-1, reads GAGVSQSPRYKVAKRGQDVALRCDPISGHVSLFWYQQALGQGPEFLTYFQNEAQLDKSGLPSDRFFAERPEGSVSTLKIQRTQQEDSAVYLCASSGYRNTEAFFGQGTRLTVV.

V usage is TRBV5-6 and J usage is TRBJ1-4; D gene unclear. This CDR3 has 15 residues. From germline, CDR1 is SGHDT and CDR2 YYEEEE. Trimming took 6 bases from V and 3 from J, leaving 15 bases between them. The CDR3 DNA sequence: TGTGCCAGCAAAGTAGGGTTCGGGCCTAATGAAAAACTGTTTTTT. Its protein product is CASKVGFGPNEKLFF.